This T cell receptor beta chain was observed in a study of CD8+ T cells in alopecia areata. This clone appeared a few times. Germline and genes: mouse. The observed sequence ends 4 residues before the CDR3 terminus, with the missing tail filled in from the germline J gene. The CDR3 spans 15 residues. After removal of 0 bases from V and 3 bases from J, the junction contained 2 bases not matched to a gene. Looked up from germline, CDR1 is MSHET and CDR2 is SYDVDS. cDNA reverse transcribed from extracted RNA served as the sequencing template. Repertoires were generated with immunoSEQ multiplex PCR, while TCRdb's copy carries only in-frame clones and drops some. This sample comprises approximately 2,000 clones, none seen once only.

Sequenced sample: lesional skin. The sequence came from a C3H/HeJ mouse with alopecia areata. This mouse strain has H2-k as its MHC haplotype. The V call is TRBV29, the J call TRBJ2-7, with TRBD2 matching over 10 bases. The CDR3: CASSLSGLGFYEQYF. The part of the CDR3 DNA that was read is TGTGCTAGCAGTTTATCGGGACTGGGGTTCTAT.